What follows is one T cell receptor (beta chain) and its context. This clone was counted a few times. Its antigen target is currently unknown. No much larger clonotype is one base removed from it; base qualities were not supplied. The data stem from a study of cytomegalovirus exposure and HLA in healthy donors (dated by TCRdb to about 2017). About the study as a whole: In an earlier analysis of some 550 of the donors, approximately 300 Gb of sequence data and 90 million to 120 million unique TCR beta sequences from 150 million to 200 million T cells were reported. An early release that covered some 630 HLA-typed donors contained approximately 300 gigabases of sequencing data and around 80 million unique TCR sequences. Among the approximately 400 genotyped donors, approximately 81% belonged to the genetic ancestry cluster associated with self-reported Caucasian donors. The study aimed to test whether signatures of past pathogen exposure could be identified by cataloging public T cell receptors. The T cell repertoires of under 700 subjects were profiled by immunosequencing and related to cytomegalovirus serostatus. In addition to the first cohort of 650 to 800 subjects, a separate validation cohort of approximately 120 different subjects was used. To predict cytomegalovirus infection status, the study brought together high-throughput TCR immunosequencing, statistical association of individual TCRs with disease status, and machine learning. To study patterns of TCR occurrence, a later analysis re-analyzed previously published TCR beta repertoires from 666 donors and added high-resolution HLA genotyping. Rather than drawing on any new phenotypic data, the later analysis identified candidate immune exposures from TCR beta sequences and the way those sequences occurred across donors. In an earlier analysis of 587 of the donors, high-throughput TCR beta sequencing was used to judge whether each TCR beta V gene segment behaved as functional or pseudogenic. Donor age, sex, ethnicity and CMV serostatus were compiled together with the repertoire data. Genome-wide SNP genotypes for about three fifths of the roughly 670 donors were used in a later genetic analysis, which treated that subset as a discovery cohort. Every discovery cohort repertoire had been produced on one sequencing platform. HLA typing included class I and class II loci at four-digit resolution. The number of typed donors differed by locus: about 620-640 for A, B, C, DRB1 and DQB1; approximately 520 for DQA1; fewer than 610 for DPA1; and approximately 450 for DPB1. Because of strong linkage in the cohort, roughly five DR-DQ haplotypes were treated as single units for association and clustering. Across 398 genotyped donors of the cohort, an average of about 240,000 unique TCR beta nucleotide sequences per donor were sequenced, and roughly 17% of those sequences were non-productive.

The protocol used for the library was the immunoSEQ multiplex PCR assay. A mixture of 60 forward primers for TCR Vbeta segments and 13 reverse primers for TCR Jbeta segments was used in the multiplex PCR. A multiplex PCR assay on genomic DNA amplified the CDR3 region of rearranged TCR beta genes. On the Illumina HiSeq System, the amplified TCR beta libraries were sequenced as 87-base-pair reads. The authors' pipeline ran thus. Across the 670 or so repertoires, a later analysis counted 75 million to 90 million unique TCR beta chains, approximately 10 million of which were shared by at least two donors. Raw reads were error-corrected and collapsed into unique sequences with a nearest-neighbor algorithm that merged closely related sequences to remove PCR and sequencing errors. Alignment of CDR3 sequences to IMGT reference sequences was used to assign V, D and J gene segments. For a sequence to be retained, a match of at least six nucleotides was required to both a V gene segment and a J gene segment. A rearrangement counted as productive if the CDR3 had no stop codons and remained in frame with V and J, and every other rearrangement counted as non-productive. Following IMGT convention, CDR3 was defined as the stretch from the second conserved V-encoded cysteine to the conserved J-encoded phenylalanine. Sequences without an unambiguous match to a single V gene segment were excluded from the earlier analysis of approximately 600 of the donors. In an earlier analysis of 587 of the donors, V segments were called functional above 56.7% productive rearrangements and were called segregating when the between-donor standard deviation exceeded 5%. A statistical classification framework was developed to diagnose cytomegalovirus status using the catalog of TCR beta chain sequences. In a later analysis, TCR nucleotide sequences were compared against IMGT/GENE-DB human TR gene sequences so that V and J genes could be assigned. A later analysis assigned CDR3 sequences and most-parsimonious VDJ recombination scenarios with the TCRdist pipeline. In a later analysis, each TCR beta chain was defined by its CDR3 amino acid sequence together with its V-gene family, and reads without a unique V-gene family were excluded. As a way to deal with suspected cross-contamination and a sequencing artifact, a later analysis dropped under 600 nucleotide sequences that were highly shared and had low generation probability. In a later analysis, a clonal expansion index was calculated for each public chain from normalized within-repertoire ranks of inferred template counts. A later analysis computed generation probabilities with a VDJ recombination model fitted to out-of-frame rearrangements, and checked the results against IGoR. A later analysis scored TCR-TCR, TCR-HLA and TCR-CMV co-occurrence with hypergeometric tests, applying a repertoire-size bias correction to TCR pairs. In a later analysis, false discovery rates were estimated by permuting HLA or CMV assignments 20 times. In a later analysis, co-occurring TCRs were grouped with DBSCAN, and TCRdist sequence similarity was added when clustering was performed within HLA-allele-positive subsets. Repertoires with fewer than 30,000 or more than 120,000 public chains, plus five repertoires with anomalous nucleotide sharing, were excluded from co-occurrence clustering. This is the immuneACCESS table as TCRdb keeps it, with only in-frame sequences that have V and J called. A part of the clones is gone; compared with another copy, unresolved V genes explain less than half, and the rest is unexplained. That table supplies the V and J calls and clone size; D and trimming were determined from the DNA. The sample table records about 240,000 clones; 81% of these occur just once. The ten largest clones add up to almost 8% of the sample.

A distance of 17 bases separates the germline ends of V and J, which lose 0 bases and 1 base respectively. The CDR3 numbers 18 residues from cysteine through phenylalanine. The only DNA kept is the CDR3, 54 bases in frame from the first base. CDR1 and CDR2 are read off the germline V gene as SGDLS and YYNGEE. In total, roughly 670 healthy bone marrow donors made up the cohort. At the time of sampling, every cohort member was nominally healthy, though immune exposures that went unrecorded were likely present. The donor was CMV seropositive and belonged to the group of more than 250 seropositive cohort members. Each donor provided a peripheral blood sample, and peripheral blood mononuclear cells were used for TCR beta sequencing. The Qiagen DNeasy Blood Extraction Kit was used to extract genomic DNA from the blood cell samples. Overall study results and their limits: The authors suggested that the approach could potentially be extended to other disease states and immunological phenotypes. Most TCR sequences were observed very rarely across donors, whereas some public TCRs were present in many individuals. In an earlier analysis of around 600 of the donors, most TCR beta V segments were observed in productive rearrangements about 90% or about 30% of the time, broadly matching IMGT annotations. The presence/absence analyses assumed that sequencing depth was roughly uniform across donors, and that assumption may not be true. The earlier analysis of 587 of the donors excluded 15 to 20 rarely observed V segments, including chromosome 9 orphons, because counts were too low. When HLA alleles, especially DR and DQ, strongly co-occurred, attributing TCR associations to individual alleles was difficult. In a later analysis, HLA-associated TCR beta chains showed more clonal expansion and lower generation probabilities than non-associated chains that were equally common. In a later analysis, most CMV-associated TCR beta chains were found to appear HLA-restricted, with HLA associations seemingly driven largely by CMV exposure. Only TCR beta chains were sequenced in this cohort, and the absence of alpha or paired-chain data limited detectable features. A further reported finding was that TCR beta sequences accurately predicted the HLA-A and HLA-B alleles for most subjects in the first cohort. In the study, some 180 TCR beta chains were listed as associated with cytomegalovirus. According to a later analysis, parvovirus B19, influenza, CMV and Epstein-Barr virus appeared linked to several top co-occurrence clusters. In a later analysis, some 17,000 TCR beta sequences were associated with specific HLA alleles at a false discovery rate of 0.05. A cluster of highly shared sequence variants was judged likely to be a technical artifact of the sequencing pipeline. An association between a missense DCLRE1C variant and V-gene and J-gene trimming of TCR beta chains was found in a later genetic analysis and replicated in an independent cohort. CMV serostatus was the only immune exposure information available for the cohort. A later analysis found that TCR association rates varied across HLA loci, with DRB1 alleles showing the most associated TCRs and HLA-C alleles the fewest. Some IMGT-functional V segments, including TRBV6-2 and TRBV6-3, could not be distinguished by the 87-base-pair reads and were therefore excluded. Correlated functional status among segregating V segments might reflect linkage disequilibrium, but an unknown experimental factor could not be ruled out. HLA typing was unavailable for some donors at each locus, so association tests used only the typed subset. The classifier was reported to diagnose cytomegalovirus status with high specificity and sensitivity in both the original cohort and the validation cohort. Compared with the roughly 600-donor mean, donors in an Asian-associated ancestry cluster had fewer N-insertions in productive TCRs, according to a later genetic analysis. In vitro tests confirmed that a few of the cytomegalovirus-associated TCR beta chains recognize cytomegalovirus antigens.

This TCR was sampled from a woman aged 55-69 years in good health and CMV-seropositive. The rearrangement combines TRBV9 with TRBJ2-1; no D gene call is confident. Sequencing was carried out using PBMCs. In nucleotide form, the sequence is TGTGCCAGCAGCGTAGCTGCCCTGGGCAGCTGGTCCTACAATGAGCAGTTCTTC. It is translated as CASSVAALGSWSYNEQFF.